What follows are 14 T cell receptor beta chains derived from one specimen sequenced in a study of monozygotic twins with cystic fibrosis. Repertoires were generated with immunoSEQ multiplex PCR, while TCRdb's copy carries only in-frame clones and drops some. The sample carries approximately 34,000 clones, just over 95% recorded once. Sequenced sample: blood. Receptor source: a girl aged 2 to 9 with cystic fibrosis.

The CDR3 protein is CASNRAQPQHF. The CDR3 bases are TGTGCCAGCAACAGGGCTCAGCCCCAGCATTTT. The chain links TRBV25-1 to TRBJ1-5; D possibly corresponds to TRBD1 (6 bases). The CDR3 consists of 11 residues. Trimming cost V 7 bases and J 6 bases, with 7 bases left between them. Germline V gene sequence: CDR1 MGHDK, CDR2 SYGVNS.

The chain combines TRBV30 with TRBJ2-5; D unclear. The last part of the DNA fits TRBJ2-7 better; the J call may be wrong. This CDR3 region has 11 residues. Germline V lookup: CDR1 GTSNPN, CDR2 SVGIG (reference sequence). CDR3 sequence (DNA): TGTGCCTGGAGAGAGTCCTACGAGCAGTACTTC. Amino acid sequence: CAWRESYEQYF.

The chain recombines TRBV19 with TRBJ1-1, with 8 bases that match TRBD1. Germline CDR1 reads LNHDA; CDR2 reads SQIVND (reference sequence). V shed 9 bases and J 7 bases; nucleotides not matched to a gene: 13. CDR3 length: 14 residues. The CDR3 protein is CASKGQGAASEAFF. CDR3 DNA sequence: TGTGCCAGCAAGGGGCAGGGGGCCGCGAGTGAAGCTTTCTTT.

The chain employs TRBV29-1 and TRBJ2-2, with D tentatively TRBD1 or TRBD2 (5 bases each). Per germline, CDR1 SQVTM and CDR2 ANQGSEA. The CDR3 covers 13 residues. Trimming took off 7 bases at V and 7 bases at J, with 16 bases between the two ends. The CDR3, as DNA: TGCAGCGCACGGGACCGCGAGCGCGGGGAGCTGTTTTTT. This translates into CSARDRERGELFF.

This rearrangement joins TRBV6-6 to TRBJ2-1; the D is unclear. With 6 bases removed from V and 10 bases from J, the gap between germline ends came to 13 bases. This CDR3 region has 12 residues. The germline gives CDR1 MNHNY, CDR2 SVGAGI (reference sequence). CDR3 region: CASSPGGREQFF. CDR3 bases: TGTGCCAGCAGCCCCGGCGGTCGGGAGCAGTTCTTC.

The chain employs TRBV6-5 and TRBJ2-1; a possible D gene is TRBD2 (5 bases). The CDR3 has 16 amino acids. Trimming cost V 0 bases and J 2 bases, with 11 bases left between them. The germline gives CDR1 MNHEY, CDR2 SVGAGI. CDR3 DNA: TGTGCCAGCAGTTACTCGATAGCGCCTACCTACAATGAGCAGTTCTTC. This translates into CASSYSIAPTYNEQFF.

The CDR3 reads CAWRSAYGYTF. In nucleotides, the CDR3 is TGTGCCTGGAGGTCTGCCTATGGCTACACCTTC. This chain uses TRBV30 with TRBJ1-2; D unclear. The CDR3 consists of 11 residues. The ends were cut back, 3 bases at V and 4 bases at J, with 6 bases in the middle. Germline CDR1 reads GTSNPN; CDR2 reads SVGIG (reference sequence).

The rearrangement uses TRBV7-9 and TRBJ2-7; D is unresolved. The V gene's germline CDR1 is SEHNR and CDR2 FQNEAQ (reference sequence). The ends were cut back, 5 bases at V and 5 bases at J, with 19 bases in the middle. This CDR3 is built from 15 residues. CDR3 sequence reads: CASSLPPKGIDEQYF. In DNA, the CDR3 is TGTGCCAGCAGCCTGCCTCCAAAGGGCATCGACGAGCAGTACTTC.

With respect to this clone: One junction end does not reproduce the germline sequence, and a read error may be involved. The rearrangement uses TRBV5-4 and TRBJ1-1; 8 bases are shared with TRBD1. The CDR3 is made up of 15 amino acids. Germline assignment: CDR1 SGHNT and CDR2 YYREEE (reference sequence). Here the CDR3 DNA reads TGTGCCAGCAGCTTCGACAGGGGTTGGAACGCTGAAGCTTTCTTT. It is translated as CASSFDRGWNAEAFF. The variable domain in full, completed from reference TRBV5-4 and TRBJ1-1, reads ETGVTQSPTHLIKTRGQQVTLRCSSQSGHNTVSWYQQALGQGPQFIFQYYREEENGRGNFPPRFSGLQFPNYSSELNVNALELDDSALYLCASSFDRGWNAEAFFGQGTRLTVV.

This sequence joins TRBV7-3 and TRBJ2-1; D may be TRBD2 (6 bases). Germline assignment: CDR1 SGHTA and CDR2 FQGTGA. The CDR3 contains 16 residues. V was trimmed by 4 bases and J by 0 bases, leaving 13 bases between them. The CDR3 is CASSSPDYPSYNEQFF. The CDR3 DNA follows: TGTGCCAGCAGCTCCCCGGACTACCCCTCCTACAATGAGCAGTTCTTC.

This rearrangement joins TRBV28 to TRBJ2-7; D is unresolved. Deletions cut 9 bases from V and 4 bases from J, with 10 bases between. The CDR3 runs 11 residues. Germline V gene lookup returns CDR1 MDHEN and CDR2 SYDVKM. The chain's CDR3 is CASHSKYEQYF. For the CDR3, the DNA is TGTGCCAGTCACTCAAAATACGAGCAGTACTTC.

V is TRBV6-1 and J is TRBJ2-7, with D unresolved. Germline CDR1 MNHNS, CDR2 SASEGT. This CDR3 spans 11 amino acids. V was cut by 7 bases and J by 3 bases, with 7 bases left in between. This CDR3 is CASTKSYEQYF. Written as DNA, the CDR3 is TGTGCCAGCACGAAGAGCTACGAGCAGTACTTC.

The chain employs TRBV28 and TRBJ1-1; D ambiguous. Germline V gene lookup returns CDR1 MDHEN and CDR2 SYDVKM. V lost 5 bases, J lost 6 bases, and 10 bases lay in between. CDR3 length equals 12 residues. CDR3 protein: CASSTRGPEAFF. Written as DNA, the CDR3 is TGTGCCAGCAGTACCCGCGGCCCTGAAGCTTTCTTT.

This rearrangement joins TRBV4-1 to TRBJ2-2; D tentatively fits TRBD1 or TRBD2 (5 bases each). This CDR3 is 18 amino acids long. The V gene's germline CDR1 is MGHRA and CDR2 YSYEKL. V lost 4 bases and J 3 bases, leaving 21 bases between the germline ends. CDR3 residues: CASSRQDGGGSYTGELFF. The CDR3 region has the DNA TGCGCCAGCAGCCGCCAAGATGGTGGGGGATCGTACACCGGGGAGCTGTTTTTT.